The rows below give T cell receptor beta chains drawn from one sample of a study of blood T cell repertoires in COVID-19. Clones were sequenced by immunoSEQ multiplex PCR, and TCRdb holds only the in-frame ones, with some missing. The repertoire holds nearly 55,000 clones, with around 80% as singletons. Material for sequencing was peripheral blood. These receptors came from a human donor with active or convalescent COVID-19. The donor label of this sample is uncertain. Each CDR3 is given with its conserved first and last residue. D genes are given only for firm matches. A clone size is listed for some rows: how often the clone was seen (once, few, many), or a class if it is expanded.

D gene	clone size	V gene	J gene	CDR3 protein	CDR3 DNA
TRBD1	-	TRBV9	TRBJ2-3	CASSESGQGTDTQYF	TGTGCCAGCAGCGAGTCAGGACAGGGGACAGATACGCAGTATTTT
TRBD1	-	TRBV7-2	TRBJ1-2	CASSLVTGAAYGYTF	TGTGCCAGCAGCTTAGTAACAGGGGCGGCCTATGGCTACACCTTC
TRBD2	-	TRBV7-6	TRBJ2-7	CASSQAGASYEQYF	TGTGCCAGCAGCCAAGCGGGAGCCTCCTACGAGCAGTACTTC
TRBD1	-	TRBV5-1	TRBJ1-1	CASSFRDRGINTEAFF	TGCGCCAGCAGCTTCCGGGACAGGGGTATTAACACTGAAGCTTTCTTT
TRBD1	few	TRBV5-1	TRBJ1-4	CASSGGQGRHEKLFF	TGCGCCAGCAGCGGGGGACAGGGACGGCACGAAAAACTGTTTTTT
-	-	TRBV30	TRBJ2-5	CAWSGTVETQYF	TGTGCCTGGAGTGGTACGGTAGAGACCCAGTACTTC
TRBD1	-	TRBV14	TRBJ2-7	CASSLTPGQGGYEQYF	TGTGCCAGCAGCCTCACCCCGGGACAGGGGGGGTACGAGCAGTACTTC
TRBD2	-	TRBV13	TRBJ2-7	CASSLGRGGYRYF	TGTGCCAGCAGCTTAGGCCGGGGGGGTTATCGGTACTTC
-	-	TRBV4-3	TRBJ2-7	CASSQAGEGTYEQYF	TGCGCCAGCAGTCAAGCGGGTGAGGGCACCTACGAGCAGTACTTC
-	-	TRBV11-1	TRBJ1-1	CASSLAQGGTEAFF	TGTGCCAGCAGCTTAGCGCAGGGAGGGACTGAAGCTTTCTTT
TRBD1	-	TRBV7-8	TRBJ2-7	CASSPNSGQGWEQYF	TGTGCCAGCAGCCCCAACTCCGGACAGGGGTGGGAGCAGTACTTC
TRBD2	-	TRBV12-3/TRBV12-4	TRBJ2-7	CASRLAGGNEQYF	TGTGCCAGCAGGTTAGCGGGAGGCAACGAGCAGTACTTC
-	once	TRBV5-8	TRBJ1-4	CASSVYRDSSEKLFF	TGTGCCAGCAGCGTATACCGGGACTCGTCTGAAAAACTGTTTTTT
-	-	TRBV6-5	TRBJ1-1	CASIHRVNTEAFF	TGTGCCAGCATCCACAGGGTTAACACTGAAGCTTTCTTT
TRBD1	-	TRBV19	TRBJ1-4	CASSIGGQGDEKLFF	TGTGCCAGTAGTATAGGGGGACAGGGAGATGAAAAACTGTTTTTT
-	-	TRBV29-1	TRBJ1-5	CSVGGQVNQPQHF	TGCAGCGTTGGAGGGCAGGTTAATCAGCCCCAGCATTTT
TRBD2	-	TRBV7-2	TRBJ2-5	CASSLTSGGTSGRATYF	TGTGCCAGCAGCCTGACGTCAGGGGGGACTAGCGGGAGGGCCACGTACTTC
-	once	TRBV3-1/TRBV3-2	TRBJ2-1	CASSYTGVFNEQFF	TGTGCCAGCAGCTATACGGGAGTATTCAATGAGCAGTTCTTC
-	-	TRBV29-1	TRBJ2-5	CSVGGGGQETQYF	TGCAGCGTCGGGGGCGGGGGCCAAGAGACCCAGTACTTC
-	once	TRBV6-4	TRBJ1-2	CASSAGGVYGYTF	TGTGCCAGCAGCGCGGGCGGGGTCTATGGCTACACCTTC
-	-	TRBV4-2	TRBJ2-5	CASSQEVALETQYF	TGTGCCAGCAGCCAAGAGGTAGCTCTAGAGACCCAGTACTTC
-	-	TRBV6-5	TRBJ1-5	CASTLGGRQPQHF	TGTGCCAGCACCCTGGGGGGGCGGCAGCCCCAGCATTTT